This T cell receptor (beta chain) was found in a study of cytomegalovirus exposure and HLA in healthy donors. Points from the study as a whole: Most subjects had HLA-A and HLA-B alleles reportedly predicted accurately by TCR beta sequences. TCR beta V- and J-gene trimming, according to a later analysis, was linked to a missense DCLRE1C variant.

As regards this clone: Its specificity is unknown.

With 60 Vbeta and 13 Jbeta primers, the PCR was carried out. Original methodology: Later analysis identified 80 million to 90 million unique TCR beta chains, 9 million to 12 million shared. Using immunoSEQ multiplex PCR, the repertoire was profiled, and TCRdb retains in-frame clones only, with some absent. D and trimming were read from the DNA, whereas the V and J calls and clone size are those reported in that table. The sample carries roughly 170,000 clones, 77% recorded once. This receptor was taken from a woman aged 25 to 39 in good health and CMV-seronegative. Sample: PBMCs.

CDR3 loop: CASRDTRQGDIRREKLFF. In DNA form, the CDR3 reads TGTGCAAGTCGCGATACGAGACAGGGCGACATAAGAAGGGAAAAACTGTTTTTT. The chain uses TRBV12-2 and TRBJ1-4; the D call in the table, TRBD1, was not verified against the DNA. TRBV12-2 is shown as a pseudogene. The CDR3 totals 18 residues.